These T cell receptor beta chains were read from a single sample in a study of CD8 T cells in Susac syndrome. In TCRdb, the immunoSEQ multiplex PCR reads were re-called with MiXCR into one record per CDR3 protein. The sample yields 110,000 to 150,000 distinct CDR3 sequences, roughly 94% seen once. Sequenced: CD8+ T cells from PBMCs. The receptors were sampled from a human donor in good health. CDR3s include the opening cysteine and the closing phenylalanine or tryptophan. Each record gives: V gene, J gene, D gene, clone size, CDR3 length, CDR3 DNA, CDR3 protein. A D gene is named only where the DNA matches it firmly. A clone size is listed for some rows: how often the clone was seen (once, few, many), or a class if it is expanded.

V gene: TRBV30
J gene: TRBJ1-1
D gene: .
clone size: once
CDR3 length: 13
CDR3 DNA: TGTGCCTGGAGTCAGGGTACGAACACTGAAGCTTTCTTT
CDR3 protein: CAWSQGTNTEAFF

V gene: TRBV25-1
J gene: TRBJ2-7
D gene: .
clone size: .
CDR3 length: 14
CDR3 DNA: TGTGCCAGCAGTGGAGACAAAAACCTCTACGAGCAGTACTTC
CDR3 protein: CASSGDKNLYEQYF

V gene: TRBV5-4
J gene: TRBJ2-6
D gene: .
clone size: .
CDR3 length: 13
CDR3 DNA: TGTGCCAGCTTCCCGTCTGGGGCCAACGTCCTGACTTTC
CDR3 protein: CASFPSGANVLTF

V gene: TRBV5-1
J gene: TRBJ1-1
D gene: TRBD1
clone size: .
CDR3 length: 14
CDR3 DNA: TGCGCCAGCAGCCTCCGACAGGGGGTCACTGAAGCTTTCTTT
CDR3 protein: CASSLRQGVTEAFF

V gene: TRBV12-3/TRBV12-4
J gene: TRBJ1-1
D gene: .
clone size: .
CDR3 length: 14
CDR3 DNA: TGTGCCAGCAGGACTACCCTGGGCAACACTGAAGCTTTCTTT
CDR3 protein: CASRTTLGNTEAFF

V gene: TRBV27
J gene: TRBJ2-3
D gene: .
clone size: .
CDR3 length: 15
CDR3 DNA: TGTGCCAGCAGTCCTTCGGGGCGGCCCACAGATACGCAGTATTTT
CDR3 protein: CASSPSGRPTDTQYF

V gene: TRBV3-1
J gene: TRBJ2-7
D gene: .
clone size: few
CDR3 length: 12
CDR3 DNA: TGTGCCAGCAGCCAAGACCGAGACGAGCAGTACTTC
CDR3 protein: CASSQDRDEQYF

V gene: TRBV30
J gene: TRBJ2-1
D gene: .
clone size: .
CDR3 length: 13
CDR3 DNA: TGTGCCTGGACAGTGAGTCTGGGGAATGAGCAGTTCTTC
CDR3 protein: CAWTVSLGNEQFF

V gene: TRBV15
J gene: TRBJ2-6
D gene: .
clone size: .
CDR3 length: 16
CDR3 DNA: TGTGCCACCGCCGGGGGCGTGGGGACTGGGGCCAACGTCCTGACTTTC
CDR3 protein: CATAGGVGTGANVLTF

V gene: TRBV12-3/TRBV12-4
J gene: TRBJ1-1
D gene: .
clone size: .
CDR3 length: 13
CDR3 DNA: TGTGCCAGCGGGGGAGGGGGGAACACTGAAGCTTTCTTT
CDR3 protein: CASGGGGNTEAFF

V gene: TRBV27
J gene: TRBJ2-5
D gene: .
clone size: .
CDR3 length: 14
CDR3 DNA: TGTGCCAGCAGTTTTTTCAGGGATTCGGAGACCCAGTACTTC
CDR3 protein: CASSFFRDSETQYF

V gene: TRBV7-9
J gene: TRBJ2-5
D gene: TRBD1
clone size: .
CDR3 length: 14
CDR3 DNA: TGTGCCAGTCTACTACCGGGACAGCAAGAGACCCAGTACTTC
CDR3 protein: CASLLPGQQETQYF

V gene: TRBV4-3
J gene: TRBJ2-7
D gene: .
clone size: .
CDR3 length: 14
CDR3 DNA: TGCGCCAGCAGCGAAACGAGCGGCTCCTACGAGCAGTACTTC
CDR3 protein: CASSETSGSYEQYF

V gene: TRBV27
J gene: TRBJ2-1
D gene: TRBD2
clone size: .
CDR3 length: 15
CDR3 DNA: TGTGCCAGCAGTTTGAGCGGGACGAGCTACAATGAGCAGTTCTTC
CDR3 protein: CASSLSGTSYNEQFF

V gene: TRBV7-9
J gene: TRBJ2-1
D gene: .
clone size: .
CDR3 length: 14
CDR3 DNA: TGTGCCAGCAGCTTAGTTGGTCCGACCAATGAGCAGTTCTTC
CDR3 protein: CASSLVGPTNEQFF

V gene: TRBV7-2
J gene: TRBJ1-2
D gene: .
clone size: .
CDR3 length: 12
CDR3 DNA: TGTGCCAGCAGCCCTAGCTCGACACCGAGCCACTTC
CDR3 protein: CASSPSSTPSHF

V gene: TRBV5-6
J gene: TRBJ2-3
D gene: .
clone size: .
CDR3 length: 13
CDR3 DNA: TGTGCCAGCAGCTTGGGGAGGATGGATACGCAGTATTTT
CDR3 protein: CASSLGRMDTQYF

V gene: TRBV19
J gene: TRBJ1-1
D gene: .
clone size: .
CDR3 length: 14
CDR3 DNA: TGTGCCAGTAGTATCCGGGGCGAAAACACTGAAGCTTTCTTT
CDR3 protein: CASSIRGENTEAFF

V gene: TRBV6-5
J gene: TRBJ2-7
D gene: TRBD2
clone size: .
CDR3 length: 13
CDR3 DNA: TGTGCCAGCAGCGGACTAGCGAACTACGAGCAGTACTTC
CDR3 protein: CASSGLANYEQYF

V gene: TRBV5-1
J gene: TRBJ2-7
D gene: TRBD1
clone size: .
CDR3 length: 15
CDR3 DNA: TGCGCCAGCAGCCACCGGGACAGGGGAGTCTACGAGCAGTACTTC
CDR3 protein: CASSHRDRGVYEQYF

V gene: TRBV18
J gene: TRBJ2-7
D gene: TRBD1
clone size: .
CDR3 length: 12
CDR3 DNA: TGTGCCAGCTCACCGACAGGGAGCGAGCAGTACTTC
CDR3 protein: CASSPTGSEQYF

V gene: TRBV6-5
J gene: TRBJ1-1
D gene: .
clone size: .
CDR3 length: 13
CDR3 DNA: TGTGCCAGCAGTTACGACGGGAACACTGAAGCTTTCTTT
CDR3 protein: CASSYDGNTEAFF

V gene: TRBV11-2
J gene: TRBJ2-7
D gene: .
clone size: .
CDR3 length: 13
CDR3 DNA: TGTGCCAGCAGCTTCACGGCTTCCTACGAGCAGTACTTC
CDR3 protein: CASSFTASYEQYF

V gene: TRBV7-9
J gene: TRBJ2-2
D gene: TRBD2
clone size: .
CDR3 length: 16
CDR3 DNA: TGTGCCAGCGAACCGGGACTAGCGGGAGCGACGGGGGAGCTGTTTTTT
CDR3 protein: CASEPGLAGATGELFF

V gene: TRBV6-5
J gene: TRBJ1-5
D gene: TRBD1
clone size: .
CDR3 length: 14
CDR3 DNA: TGTGCCAGCAGAGATCCAGGGGGTACTCAGCCCCAGCATTTT
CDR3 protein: CASRDPGGTQPQHF

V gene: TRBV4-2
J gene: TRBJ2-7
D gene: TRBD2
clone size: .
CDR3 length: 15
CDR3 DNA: TGTGCCAGCAGATTGGCGGGAGGGGGGGAGTACGAGCAGTACTTC
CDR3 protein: CASRLAGGGEYEQYF

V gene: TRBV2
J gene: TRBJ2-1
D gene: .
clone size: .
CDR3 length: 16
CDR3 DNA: TGTGCCAGCAAACGGGTTAGCCCCAGCTCCTACAATGAGCAGTTCTTC
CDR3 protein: CASKRVSPSSYNEQFF

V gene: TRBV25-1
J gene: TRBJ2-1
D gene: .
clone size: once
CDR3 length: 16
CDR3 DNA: TGTGCCAGCAGTGAGGGGGAGTACCATCCCGACAATGAGCAGTTCTTC
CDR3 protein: CASSEGEYHPDNEQFF

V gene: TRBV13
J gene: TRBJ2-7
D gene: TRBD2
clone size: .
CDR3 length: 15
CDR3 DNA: TGTGCCAGCAGCTGGGAGAGCGGGAGCTCCTACGAGCAGTACTTC
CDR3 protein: CASSWESGSSYEQYF

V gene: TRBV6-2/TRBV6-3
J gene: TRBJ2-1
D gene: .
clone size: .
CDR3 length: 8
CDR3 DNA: TGTGCCAGACGGACGAGGTTCTTC
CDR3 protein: CARRTRFF

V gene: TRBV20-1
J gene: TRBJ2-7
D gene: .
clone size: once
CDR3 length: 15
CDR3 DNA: TGCAGTGCTTTGGCCAGGACACATCAGATTTACGAGCAGTACTTC
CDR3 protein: CSALARTHQIYEQYF

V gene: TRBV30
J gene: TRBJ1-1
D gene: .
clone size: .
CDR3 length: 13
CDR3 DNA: TGTGCCTGGCTGGACGGTATGAACACTGAAGCTTTCTTT
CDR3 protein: CAWLDGMNTEAFF

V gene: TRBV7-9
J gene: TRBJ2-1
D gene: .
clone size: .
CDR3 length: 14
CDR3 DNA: TGTGCCAGCAGCTTAGTCGGCGGCACAGATGAGCAGTTCTTC
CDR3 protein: CASSLVGGTDEQFF